The clone carrying this T cell receptor (beta chain) was seen repeatedly, ten times or more. What it binds is not known. Time point meaning: sample taken at primary tumor resection. Whole RNA obtained from tumor, nontumor lung or frozen PBMC underwent sequencing without sorting. Samples were donated by 72 untreated early-stage non-small cell lung cancer patients. TCRdb reprocessed the 5' RACE reads via MiXCR and lists one record per CDR3 protein. The table lists 12,000 to 15,000 distinct CDR3 sequences, 11% of them singletons, with about 34% in the top ten. The record originates from a study of spatial heterogeneity in lung cancer. Across the whole study: Beta-chain sequences were consistently detected more often than alpha-chain sequences. Raw reads showed each unique TCR and UMI combination turning up more than ten times on average. Study results and caveats: Blood carried ubiquitous expanded tumor TCRs more at resection than follow-up.

Material: PBMCs, obtained at surgery. The source of this sequence is a female donor with early-stage non-small cell lung cancer.

The CDR3 DNA is TGTGCCAGCAAATTTCCTAGCGGGGGGGCCATGGATACGCAGTATTTT. Protein: CASKFPSGGAMDTQYF. The chain uses TRBV28 and TRBJ2-3, with TRBD2 matching 12 bases. This CDR3 has 16 residues. After removal of 7 bases from V and 6 bases from J, the junction contained 11 bases not matched to a gene. Germline lookup yields CDR1 MDHEN and CDR2 SYDVKM.